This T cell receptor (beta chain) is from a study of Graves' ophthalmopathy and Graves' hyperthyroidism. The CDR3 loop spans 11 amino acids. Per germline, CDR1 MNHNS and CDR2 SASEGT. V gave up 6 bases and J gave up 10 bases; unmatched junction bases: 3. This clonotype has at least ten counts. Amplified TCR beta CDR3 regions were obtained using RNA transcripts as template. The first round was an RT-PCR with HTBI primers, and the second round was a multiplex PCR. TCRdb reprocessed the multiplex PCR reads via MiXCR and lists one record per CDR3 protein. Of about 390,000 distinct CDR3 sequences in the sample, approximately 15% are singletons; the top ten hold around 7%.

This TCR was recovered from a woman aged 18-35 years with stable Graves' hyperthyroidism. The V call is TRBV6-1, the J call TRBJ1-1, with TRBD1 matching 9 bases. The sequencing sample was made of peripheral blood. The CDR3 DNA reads TGTGCCAGCAGCCGGGACAGGGTAGCTTTCTTT. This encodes CASSRDRVAFF.